The 10 T cell receptor beta chains presented below share a single source sample, sequenced in a study of cytomegalovirus exposure and HLA in healthy donors. PCR used 60 Vbeta primers and 13 Jbeta primers. Method: immunoSEQ multiplex PCR; TCRdb's copy keeps in-frame clones and lacks some. The table records around 150,000 clones, 84% of them present only once. The sample consisted of PBMCs. The receptors were gathered from a man aged 18 to 29 in good health and CMV-seronegative.

This chain joins TRBV15 and TRBJ1-1; possible D gene TRBD1, 5 bases. V lost 0 bases and J 4 bases, leaving 15 bases between the germline ends. Per germline, CDR1 LNHNV and CDR2 YYDKDF (reference sequence). The length of the CDR3 is 16 residues. In nucleotides, the CDR3 is TGTGCCACCAGCAGAGATTACGGGGGGGAGGTCACTGAAGCTTTCTTT. Residues: CATSRDYGGEVTEAFF.

J is TRBJ2-2 and V is TRBV9; TRBD1 is a possible D gene (5 bases). V lost 2 bases and J 8 bases, leaving 10 bases between the germline ends. The germline V gene has CDR1 SGDLS and CDR2 YYNGEE. This CDR3 is built from 13 residues. The CDR3 is CASSVVGAGELFF. The CDR3 DNA follows: TGTGCCAGCAGCGTGGTAGGGGCTGGGGAGCTGTTTTTT.

V gene TRBV5-6 combines with J gene TRBJ1-1; tentatively, D is TRBD1 (6 bases). Between the trimmed V and J ends, which lost 1 base and 5 bases, there was a span of 9 bases. This CDR3 spans 13 amino acids. Germline loops: CDR1 SGHDT, CDR2 YYEEEE. CDR3 coding DNA: TGTGCCAGCAGCTTGACAGGGTGGACTGAAGCTTTCTTT. This translates into CASSLTGWTEAFF.

The chain is built from TRBV20-1 and TRBJ2-7; 9 positions agree with TRBD2. There are 11 residues in the CDR3. CDR1 DFQATT and CDR2 SNEGSKA come from the germline V gene (reference sequence). Trimming removed 6 bases from V and 9 bases from J; junction bases left unmatched: 6. The CDR3 bases are TGCAGTGCGACCGGAGCGGGGGGGCAGTACTTC. It codes for CSATGAGGQYF.

The chain joins TRBV29-1 to TRBJ1-2; D might be TRBD1 (5 bases). Trimming cost V 8 bases and J 8 bases, with 24 bases left between them. CDR3 length: 14 amino acids. From germline, CDR1 is SQVTM and CDR2 ANQGSEA. Here the CDR3 reads CSIVSQTDVLGYTF. DNA of the CDR3: TGCAGCATTGTTAGCCAGACAGACGTTCTAGGCTACACCTTC. The whole variable domain, filled in from reference TRBV29-1 and TRBJ1-2, reads SAVISQKPSRDICQRGTSLTIQCQVDSQVTMMFWYRQQPGQSLTLIATANQGSEATYESGFVIDKFPISRPNLTFSTLTVSNMSPEDSSIYLCSIVSQTDVLGYTFGSGTRLTVV.

As concerns this clone: The sample has other DNA sequences that encode this CDR3 too. The chain links TRBV19 to TRBJ1-5, with TRBD1 matching over 7 bases. Germline values: CDR1 LNHDA, CDR2 SQIVND (reference sequence). This CDR3 is built from 14 residues. V shed 4 bases, J shed 7 bases, and the junction held 7 bases outside the gene matches. The CDR3 sequence is CASSTDRVGQPQHF. Written as DNA, the CDR3 is TGTGCCAGTAGTACCGACAGGGTCGGCCAGCCCCAGCATTTT.

The chain carries TRBV7-2 and TRBJ1-5; the match to TRBD1 covers 9 bases. The length of the CDR3 is 16 residues. Germline V gene sequence: CDR1 SGHTA, CDR2 FQGNSA. With V trimmed by 5 bases and J by 2 bases, 7 bases remained unmatched. The CDR3: CASSPGTGRGNQPQHF. The CDR3 DNA sequence: TGTGCCAGCAGCCCCGGGACAGGGAGAGGCAATCAGCCCCAGCATTTT.

The chain recombines TRBV7-3 with TRBJ1-6; D is possibly TRBD1 (5 bases). Germline values: CDR1 SGHTA, CDR2 FQGTGA. V lost 4 bases, J lost 6 bases, and 10 bases lay in between. This CDR3 is built from 14 residues. For the CDR3, the DNA is TGTGCCAGCAGCTCAAGGGGCTCTAATTCACCCCTCCACTTT. It codes for CASSSRGSNSPLHF. Based on the CDR3 plus reference TRBV7-3 and TRBJ1-6, the full variable domain is GAGVSQTPSNKVTEKGKYVELRCDPISGHTALYWYRQSLGQGPEFLIYFQGTGAADDSGLPNDRFFAVRPEGSVSTLKIQRTERGDSAVYLCASSSRGSNSPLHFGNGTRLTVT.

The J gene is TRBJ2-3, the V gene TRBV4-3, with 9 nucleotides matching TRBD2. Germline V lookup: CDR1 LGHNA, CDR2 YSLEER. V shed 0 bases and J 2 bases; nucleotides not matched to a gene: 6. The CDR3 length is 17 residues. This CDR3 reads CASSQDLLAGFTDTQYF. CDR3 sequence (DNA): TGCGCCAGCAGCCAAGATTTGCTAGCGGGGTTCACAGATACGCAGTATTTT.

This chain joins TRBV28 and TRBJ2-3; D not certain. CDR1 is MDHEN, CDR2 SYDVKM, per germline. V was shortened by 2 bases and J by 0 bases, with 9 bases between the two germline ends. CDR3 size: 15 residues. CDR3 nucleotides: TGTGCCAGCAGTTTACCCACAGCTAGCACAGATACGCAGTATTTT. Encoded protein: CASSLPTASTDTQYF.